The rows below give T cell receptor beta chains drawn from one sample of a study of blood T cell repertoires in COVID-19. This table comes from immunoSEQ multiplex PCR, and its TCRdb copy is limited to in-frame clones, with some not included. There are 100,000 to 150,000 clones in the sample; over 75% occur only once, and approximately 1.2% lies in the top ten. Sample: peripheral blood. The receptors here all came from an elderly woman with acute or convalescent COVID-19. The CDR3 runs from the conserved cysteine through the conserved F or W. The D gene is left open where the match is weak. Size values are once, few and many counts, or a class for expanded clones, and some rows have none.

size	J	V	D	DNA	CDR3
NA	TRBJ2-5	TRBV3-1/TRBV3-2	NA	TGTGCCAGCAGCCAAGATCGCTTTGCGGAGACCCAGTACTTC	CASSQDRFAETQYF
NA	TRBJ2-3	TRBV4-2	TRBD2	TGTGCCAGCAGCCAAGAGGCAAGCGGGGGGAATACGCAGTATTTT	CASSQEASGGNTQYF
NA	TRBJ1-3	TRBV6-2/TRBV6-3	TRBD1	TGTGCCAGCAGCCGGACAGGAGCGTCTGGAAACACCATATATTTT	CASSRTGASGNTIYF
NA	TRBJ2-1	TRBV2	TRBD1	TGTGCCAGCAGCCCCAAAAGGGGGACAGGGGCGTCCCACAATGAGCAGTTCTTC	CASSPKRGTGASHNEQFF
NA	TRBJ2-3	TRBV7-9	TRBD2	TGTGCCAGCAGCTTAGTCGAAGCGGGGAACACAGATACGCAGTATTTT	CASSLVEAGNTDTQYF
NA	TRBJ2-1	TRBV6-5	TRBD2	TGTGCCAGCTCTCAGCGGGGGGTAACTGAGCAGTTCTTC	CASSQRGVTEQFF
NA	TRBJ1-2	TRBV7-3	TRBD1	TGTGCCAGCAGCACCGGGACAGGTGTGGGCTACACCTTC	CASSTGTGVGYTF
NA	TRBJ1-4	TRBV6-5	NA	TGTGCCACGGGGATAACTAGGACTAATGAAAAACTGTTTTTT	CATGITRTNEKLFF
NA	TRBJ2-1	TRBV19	TRBD2	TGTGCCAGTAGTATAGGGACTAGCGGGACGCAGTTCTTC	CASSIGTSGTQFF
NA	TRBJ1-2	TRBV19	NA	TGTGCCAGTAGTATATCGACAGGAGATAACTATGGCTACACCTTC	CASSISTGDNYGYTF
NA	TRBJ1-5	TRBV4-1	TRBD1	TGCGCCAGCAGCCAAGGGAGTGGACAGGCTAGCAATCAGCCCCAGCATTTT	CASSQGSGQASNQPQHF
NA	TRBJ1-2	TRBV5-6	NA	TGTGCCAGCAGCTTTTCTTCTTTGGGGGCGGATAATGGCTACACCTTC	CASSFSSLGADNGYTF
NA	TRBJ2-5	TRBV2	TRBD1	TGTGCCAGCAGGGGACAGGAAGAGACCCAGTACTTC	CASRGQEETQYF
NA	TRBJ1-2	TRBV18	TRBD1	TGTGCCAGCCGCCCACCCCAGGGGGTAGGGGCCTACACCTTC	CASRPPQGVGAYTF
NA	TRBJ2-7	TRBV20-1	TRBD1	TGCAGTGCTAGTGATGCGGCAGGGGGCTTCTACGAGCAGTACTTC	CSASDAAGGFYEQYF
NA	TRBJ2-1	TRBV3-1/TRBV3-2	TRBD2	TGTGCCAGCAATTGGGCTAGCGGGGGAGTTGAGCAGTTCTTC	CASNWASGGVEQFF
NA	TRBJ1-1	TRBV5-1	NA	TGCGCCAGCAGTTCGGCAGGGATCGGAACTGAAGCTTTCTTT	CASSSAGIGTEAFF
NA	TRBJ1-4	TRBV5-4	NA	TGTGCCAGCAGCACTGGGGGGGGCGCGGGGGCTAATGAAAAACTGTTTTTT	CASSTGGGAGANEKLFF
NA	TRBJ1-5	TRBV5-5	NA	TGTGCCAGCAGCTCGGGCCTGCAGGGGAATCAGCCCCAGCATTTT	CASSSGLQGNQPQHF
NA	TRBJ1-2	TRBV9	NA	TGTGCCAGCAGCCCCCGGCAGGGCTATGGCTACACCTTC	CASSPRQGYGYTF
NA	TRBJ1-6	TRBV5-1	TRBD1	TGCGCCAGCAGCTCTGGGACAGGGGGAAATAATTCACCCCTCCACTTT	CASSSGTGGNNSPLHF
once	TRBJ1-1	TRBV7-2	TRBD1	TGTGCCAGCAGCTTAGCGACAGGGGTAGCTGAAGCTTTCTTT	CASSLATGVAEAFF
NA	TRBJ1-5	TRBV11-2	NA	TGTGCCAGCAGCTTTGAGGCGTCCGGCAATCAGCCCCAGCATTTT	CASSFEASGNQPQHF
once	TRBJ2-2	TRBV15	TRBD2	TGTGCCACCAGCCTCGGCCCTAGCGGGAGGGCCCCCGGGGAGCTGTTTTTT	CATSLGPSGRAPGELFF
NA	TRBJ2-7	TRBV5-6	TRBD2	TGTGCCAGCAGCTCAACTTTAGCGGGAAACTACGAGCAGTACTTC	CASSSTLAGNYEQYF
NA	TRBJ2-7	TRBV6-5	NA	TGTGCCAGCAGTTACCGAGACAGGTCCTACGAGCAGTACTTC	CASSYRDRSYEQYF
NA	TRBJ2-2	TRBV6-1	NA	TGTGCCAGCAGTGCTACGGCAGGGATAACCACGACCGGGGAGCTGTTTTTT	CASSATAGITTTGELFF
once	TRBJ1-6	TRBV25-1	TRBD1	TGTGCCAGCAGTGCACCGGACAGGTGGCCCTTTTCACCCCTCCACTTT	CASSAPDRWPFSPLHF
NA	TRBJ1-6	TRBV27	NA	TGTGCCAGCTCCCCCAGGCAGAATAATTCACCCCTCCACTTT	CASSPRQNNSPLHF
NA	TRBJ2-3	TRBV6-5	NA	TGTGCCAGCAGTCCAGGCGAAGATACGCAGTATTTT	CASSPGEDTQYF
once	TRBJ1-2	TRBV24-1	TRBD1	TGTGCCACCAGTGATACCGGGACAGCTAACTATGGCTACACCTTC	CATSDTGTANYGYTF
NA	TRBJ1-2	TRBV5-1	TRBD1	TGCGCCAGCAGCTTGGAGGGGGCGAGTGGCTACACCTTC	CASSLEGASGYTF
NA	TRBJ1-2	TRBV18	NA	TGTGCCAGCACCGTGACAGGAACTAACTATGGCTACACCTTC	CASTVTGTNYGYTF
NA	TRBJ1-5	TRBV10-3	NA	TGTGCCATCAGTGATCCCGATTTCGGGGGGCCAGGTCAGCCCCAGCATTTT	CAISDPDFGGPGQPQHF
NA	TRBJ1-5	TRBV5-6	TRBD1	TGTGCCAGCAGCTTAGGACAGGCGGGGCAGCCCCAGCATTTT	CASSLGQAGQPQHF
once	TRBJ1-4	TRBV12-5	NA	TGTGCTAGTGGTTCAAGGGGTGAAAAACTGTTTTTT	CASGSRGEKLFF
NA	TRBJ2-7	TRBV10-1	NA	TGCGCCAGCAGTGCTCGGTCCTTCTCCTACGAGCAGTACTTC	CASSARSFSYEQYF
NA	TRBJ2-1	TRBV5-1	NA	TGCGCCAGCAGCTCCCAGGGTGGATCCTACAATGAGCAGTTCTTC	CASSSQGGSYNEQFF
NA	TRBJ2-3	TRBV4-2	TRBD2	TGTGCCAGCAGCCTGACCGGGACTAGCGGAAGCTCTAGCACAGATACGCAGTATTTT	CASSLTGTSGSSSTDTQYF
NA	TRBJ1-2	TRBV7-6	NA	TGTGCCAGCAGCTTGTCGGACAGCTATAACTATGGCTACACCTTC	CASSLSDSYNYGYTF
once	TRBJ2-3	TRBV20-1	NA	TGCAGTGCTAGTCCGACTGGAAAAGATACGCAGTATTTT	CSASPTGKDTQYF
NA	TRBJ1-2	TRBV19	TRBD1	TGTGCCAGCAGAGCTATACGTTCGGACAGGGAAGGGGGCTACACCTTC	CASRAIRSDREGGYTF
NA	TRBJ1-5	TRBV6-2/TRBV6-3	NA	TGTGCCAGCAGTTACTCGACAGGATTTCGGAGTCAGCCCCAGCATTTT	CASSYSTGFRSQPQHF
NA	TRBJ2-2	TRBV7-9	NA	TGTGCCAGCAGCTTCCGGCAGGGGCGAACCGGGGAGCTGTTTTTT	CASSFRQGRTGELFF
NA	TRBJ1-4	TRBV7-8	NA	TGTGCCAGCAGCTTTCAGGGGAAAGAAAAACTGTTTTTT	CASSFQGKEKLFF
NA	TRBJ1-6	TRBV5-8	TRBD1	TGTGCCAGCAGCTTGAGGACAGGGGGCTATAATTCACCCCTCCACTTT	CASSLRTGGYNSPLHF
NA	TRBJ1-5	TRBV10-3	TRBD1	TGTGCCATCAGTGAGTCGGGTGGGACAGGGGGCTTTCAGCCCCAGCATTTT	CAISESGGTGGFQPQHF
NA	TRBJ1-5	TRBV28	NA	TGTGCCAGCAGTGTGGGGGCGCCCTATCAGCCCCAGCATTTT	CASSVGAPYQPQHF
NA	TRBJ2-7	TRBV7-8	TRBD1	TGTGCCAGCAGCTTATTCCAGGGGGCGCGCTACGAGCAGTACTTC	CASSLFQGARYEQYF
NA	TRBJ2-1	TRBV5-1	TRBD2	TGCGCCAGCAGCTTGGGGGTAGCGGGAGTTAATGAGCAGTTCTTC	CASSLGVAGVNEQFF
NA	TRBJ2-7	TRBV13	NA	TGTGCCAGCAGCCACCGACAGAGGCTTAACGAGCAGTACTTC	CASSHRQRLNEQYF
NA	TRBJ1-6	TRBV3-1/TRBV3-2	NA	TGTGCCAGCAGCCAAACACCCGGAGGAGGTTCACCCCTCCACTTT	CASSQTPGGGSPLHF
NA	TRBJ1-3	TRBV2	NA	TGTGCCAGCAGTGTCCGGGGTTTTGCTGGAAACACCATATATTTT	CASSVRGFAGNTIYF
NA	TRBJ2-6	TRBV25-1	NA	TGTGCCAGCAGTGCCCTCGGCTGGCAGGCGTCTGGGGCCAACGTCCTGACTTTC	CASSALGWQASGANVLTF